This is a list of T cell receptor beta chains from one sample in a study of control samples from healthy donors and cancer patients. TCRdb keeps only in-frame clones here, not all; method: immunoSEQ multiplex PCR. The sample shows fewer than 130,000 clones, roughly 88% of them seen only once. Sequencing was performed on PBMCs. The receptor set was obtained from a woman aged 60-75 years with lung cancer. Each CDR3 is given with its conserved first and last residue. A D gene is named only where the DNA matches it firmly. Only some rows state a clone size, as once, few, many or a class for expanded clones.

d_gene	abundance	v_gene	j_gene	CDR3aa	CDR3nt
TRBD1	-	TRBV27	TRBJ2-1	CASSPTGGRFEQFF	TGTGCCAGCAGTCCGACAGGGGGCCGATTTGAGCAGTTCTTC
TRBD1	-	TRBV6-5	TRBJ2-7	CASSWEGTGGLGEQYF	TGTGCCAGCAGTTGGGAAGGGACAGGGGGTCTTGGGGAGCAGTACTTC
-	-	TRBV3-1/TRBV3-2	TRBJ2-7	CASSQRRQAKPYEQYF	TGTGCCAGCAGCCAACGAAGACAGGCTAAACCCTACGAGCAGTACTTC
TRBD1	once	TRBV7-6	TRBJ1-5	CASSPNRDRGHQPQHF	TGTGCCAGCAGCCCCAACCGGGACAGGGGGCATCAGCCCCAGCATTTT
-	-	TRBV3-1/TRBV3-2	TRBJ1-5	CASSQDLTTDQPQHF	TGTGCCAGCAGCCAAGATCTGACAACGGATCAGCCCCAGCATTTT
-	few	TRBV2	TRBJ1-1	CASSDPNTEAFF	TGTGCCAGCAGTGACCCAAACACTGAAGCTTTCTTT
TRBD1	-	TRBV7-3	TRBJ1-2	CASSLTPPGTGGYGYTF	TGTGCCAGCAGCTTAACCCCCCCGGGGACAGGGGGCTATGGCTACACCTTC
-	-	TRBV12-1	TRBJ2-3	CASSFKLAGHCPSTDTQYF	TGTGCCAGCAGCTTCAAACTAGCGGGCCATTGCCCTAGCACAGATACGCAGTATTTT
-	once	TRBV5-8	TRBJ1-4	CASSTGTTTPPTNEKLFF	TGTGCCAGCAGCACCGGGACAACCACCCCCCCAACTAATGAAAAACTGTTTTTT
TRBD1	-	TRBV30	TRBJ1-1	CAWSAETGDPEAFF	TGTGCCTGGAGTGCGGAGACAGGGGACCCTGAAGCTTTCTTT
-	-	TRBV3-1/TRBV3-2	TRBJ1-2	CASTEGRNSRYGYTF	TGTGCCAGCACCGAGGGTCGAAACTCCCGCTATGGCTACACCTTC